The text below deals with one T cell receptor (beta chain). These data originate in a study of blood T cell repertoires in COVID-19. Study information: Donors in the United States, Italy and Spain gave samples during acute or convalescent COVID-19. Nucleic acid was either cDNA or gDNA, and it came from T cells, B-cell-depleted T cells, or PBMCs.

Under the authors' procedure: Amplification with reference gene primers provided the estimates of nucleated cell counts. Sequenced by immunoSEQ multiplex PCR; TCRdb stores in-frame clones only, minus some. V and J calls plus clone size are reproduced from that table; the DNA served to infer D and trimming. In the table there are about 170,000 clones, roughly 80% of which are singletons. This CDR3 contains 16 residues. CDR1 and CDR2 (germline): SGHRS, YFSETQ. Trimming removed 3 bases from V and 1 base from J, with 16 bases in between. The source material was peripheral blood. This sequence joins TRBV5-1 and TRBJ1-1; a weak D match, TRBD1 (6 bases). The sequence came from a man in his sixties or seventies with active or convalescent COVID-19. CDR3 residues: CASSWGHSMTNTEAFF. CDR3 DNA sequence: TGCGCCAGCAGCTGGGGACACTCCATGACGAACACTGAAGCTTTCTTT.